The 13 T cell receptor beta chains listed next were all sequenced from one sample in a study of blood T cell repertoires in COVID-19. Produced via immunoSEQ multiplex PCR; TCRdb's table is partial and in-frame only. The table shows about 400,000 clones, with nearly 90% occurring only once. The source material was PBMCs or T cells enriched from blood (not recorded which). The origin of the receptors is a woman in her twenties or thirties who had recovered from COVID-19.

V gene TRBV7-9 combines with J gene TRBJ1-1, with D possibly TRBD1 on 6 matching bases. The germline V gene has CDR1 SEHNR and CDR2 FQNEAQ (reference sequence). This CDR3 has 15 residues. The ends were cut back, 0 bases at V and 0 bases at J, with 8 bases in the middle. The DNA of the CDR3 is TGTGCCAGCAGCTTAGCAGGGGGGGTGAACACTGAAGCTTTCTTT. Protein: CASSLAGGVNTEAFF.

The count of this clone is one. CDR3 DNA sequence: TGTGCCAGCAGCCGACTTGCAGCCGCGAACACCGGGGAGCTGTTTTTT. It specifies CASSRLAAANTGELFF. This chain joins TRBV5-8 and TRBJ2-2; D is unclear. The CDR3 is made up of 16 amino acids. Germline-derived CDR1 and CDR2 are SGHTS and YDEGEE. V was pared by 4 bases and J by 0 bases, with 13 bases between.

The rearrangement uses TRBV29-1 and TRBJ1-1; possibly TRBD1 for D (5 bases). Germline V gives CDR1 SQVTM, CDR2 ANQGSEA. Trimming cost V 8 bases and J 0 bases, with 13 bases left between them. The CDR3 extends over 13 amino acids. In DNA form, the CDR3 reads TGCAGCACTGGGGGGGGAATGAACACTGAAGCTTTCTTT. It translates to CSTGGGMNTEAFF.

The chain recombines TRBV14 with TRBJ2-1, with D tentatively TRBD2 (6 bases). V lost 4 bases and J lost 3, with 22 bases in between. This CDR3 is 18 amino acids long. CDR1 and CDR2 (germline): SGHDN, FVKESK. CDR3 loop: CASSPQAWGLSRYNEQFF. The CDR3 DNA sequence: TGTGCCAGCAGCCCCCAGGCGTGGGGACTCTCCCGCTACAATGAGCAGTTCTTC.

Here the CDR3 reads CASSQDRKAGNTIYF. The CDR3 DNA is TGCGCCAGCAGCCAGGACAGGAAGGCTGGAAACACCATATATTTT. The J gene is TRBJ1-3, the V gene TRBV5-1; 7 bases align to TRBD1. The CDR3 loop spans 15 amino acids. V dropped 4 bases and J dropped 2; count of bases not matched to a gene: 6. In germline, CDR1 is SGHRS, CDR2 YFSETQ. Together with reference TRBV5-1 and TRBJ1-3, the CDR3 gives the full variable domain: KAGVTQTPRYLIKTRGQQVTLSCSPISGHRSVSWYQQTPGQGLQFLFEYFSETQRNKGNFPGRFSGRQFSNSRSEMNVSTLELGDSALYLCASSQDRKAGNTIYFGEGSWLTVV.

The V call is TRBV7-9, the J call TRBJ2-1; maybe TRBD1 (5 bases). The germline V gene has CDR1 SEHNR and CDR2 FQNEAQ (reference sequence). V lost 1 base, J lost 1 base, and 8 bases lay in between. This CDR3 is built from 15 residues. The CDR3 bases are TGTGCCAGCAGCTTAGTTGACAGATCCTACAATGAGCAGTTCTTC. Translation gives CASSLVDRSYNEQFF.

The chain recombines TRBV6-5 with TRBJ1-1; D unresolved. Germline V gene sequence: CDR1 MNHEY, CDR2 SVGAGI. V was trimmed by 2 bases and J by 8 bases, leaving 6 bases between them. The CDR3 spans 11 residues. This chain's CDR3 is CASSYPGEAFF. Written as DNA, the CDR3 is TGTGCCAGCAGTTACCCAGGAGAAGCTTTCTTT.

This clone was counted once. V and J are TRBV2 and TRBJ1-6; the match to TRBD1 covers 9 bases. V shed 7 bases and J 7 bases; nucleotides not matched to a gene: 14. The CDR3 has 17 amino acids. Germline V gene data show CDR1 as SNHLY and CDR2 as FYNNEI. The CDR3 coding sequence is TGTGCCAGCAAATTCGAGGGACAGGGCTTCTCGAATTCACCCCTCCACTTT. Translated: CASKFEGQGFSNSPLHF.

J is TRBJ1-2 and V is TRBV6-2 or TRBV6-3; D possibly corresponds to TRBD1 (6 bases). The CDR3 has 14 residues. Per germline, CDR1 MNHEY and CDR2 SVGEGT. V lost 2 bases to trimming and J lost 6 bases, with 13 bases between them. The CDR3 loop reads CASSYDGQGNGYTF. CDR3 bases: TGTGCCAGCAGTTACGACGGGCAGGGGAATGGCTACACCTTC.

This rearrangement joins TRBV2 to TRBJ1-4; D may be TRBD1 (5 bases). Germline-derived CDR1 and CDR2 are SNHLY and FYNNEI. V lost 2 bases, J lost 7 bases, and 14 bases lay in between. This CDR3 has 15 residues. This CDR3 is CASSEPVWGGEKLFF. CDR3 nucleotides: TGTGCCAGCAGTGAACCGGTGTGGGGGGGTGAAAAACTGTTTTTT.

The chain is built from TRBV2 and TRBJ1-1, with 7 bases fitting TRBD1. Germline lookup yields CDR1 SNHLY and CDR2 FYNNEI. The CDR3 sequence is 18 residues long. V shed 5 bases and J 0 bases; nucleotides not matched to a gene: 15. For the CDR3, the DNA is TGTGCCAGCAGTCTACCAACCAGGGGGAGTATGCTGAACACTGAAGCTTTCTTT. Translated: CASSLPTRGSMLNTEAFF.

This chain connects TRBV6-1 to TRBJ1-6; D is uncertain. CDR3 length equals 15 residues. V was cut by 0 bases and J by 10 bases, with 13 bases left in between. The germline CDR1 and CDR2 sequences are MNHNS and SASEGT. The CDR3 here is CASSEASGSRSPLHF. CDR3 coding DNA: TGTGCCAGCAGTGAAGCGTCGGGTTCGCGCTCACCCCTCCACTTT.

The genes are TRBV15 and TRBJ2-3, with D possibly matching TRBD2 (6 bases). V was shortened by 3 bases and J by 0 bases, with 10 bases between the two germline ends. This CDR3 is built from 15 residues. Germline CDR1 is LNHNV and CDR2 is YYDKDF (reference sequence). The CDR3 DNA sequence: TGTGCCACCAGCAGGGGGGGTTCTAGCACAGATACGCAGTATTTT. Amino acids: CATSRGGSSTDTQYF. The full variable domain, completed using reference TRBV15 and TRBJ2-3, is DAMVIQNPRYQVTQFGKPVTLSCSQTLNHNVMYWYQQKSSQAPKLLFHYYDKDFNNEADTPDNFQSRRPNTSFCFLDIRSPGLGDTAMYLCATSRGGSSTDTQYFGPGTRLTVL.